The 18 T cell receptor beta chains listed next were all sequenced from one sample in a study of spatial heterogeneity in lung cancer. Study-wide points: Tumor mutation counts were tracked by expanded intratumoral alpha and beta TCR counts.

No antigen has been assigned to these receptors. The time point denotes: sample taken at primary tumor resection. TCRdb reprocessed the 5' RACE reads via MiXCR and lists one record per CDR3 protein. The data contain 100,000 to 110,000 distinct CDR3 sequences, 4.4% of them singletons. Here the sequenced sample was lung tumor tissue, taken at surgery. The origin of the receptors is a male donor with early-stage non-small cell lung cancer.

In this sample, this clonotype turned up many times. The chain is built from TRBV5-1 and TRBJ2-3; D tentatively fits TRBD1 or TRBD2 (6 bases each). The CDR3 sequence is 14 residues long. V was clipped by 4 bases and J by 2 bases, with 11 bases between them. Looked up from germline, CDR1 is SGHRS and CDR2 is YFSETQ. CDR3 DNA: TGCGCCAGCAGCCGGGGGCAGACCACAGATACGCAGTATTTT. It codes for CASSRGQTTDTQYF.

This clonotype appeared many times. V and J are TRBV29-1 and TRBJ2-1, with 7 bases that match TRBD2. V shed 2 bases and J 2 bases; nucleotides not matched to a gene: 0. The V gene's germline CDR1 is SQVTM and CDR2 ANQGSEA. The CDR3 is 13 amino acids. Here the CDR3 DNA reads TGCAGCGTTGAAACTAGCGCCTACAATGAGCAGTTCTTC. Its translation is CSVETSAYNEQFF.

This clonotype was counted many times. V usage is TRBV28 and J usage is TRBJ2-7, with a tentative D call TRBD2 (5 bases). The length of the CDR3 is 12 residues. Germline V gives CDR1 MDHEN, CDR2 SYDVKM. Trimming left V 7 bases short and J 4 bases short, with 11 bases between. CDR3: CASTSGGYEQYF. DNA of the CDR3: TGTGCCAGCACCAGCGGAGGATACGAGCAGTACTTC.

The chain carries TRBV5-1 and TRBJ1-2; D remains unclear. V shed 0 bases and J shed 4 bases, with 10 bases lying between them. The CDR3 loop spans 14 amino acids. CDR1 is SGHRS, CDR2 YFSETQ, per germline. CDR3 protein: CASSLDRLGYGYTF. CDR3 nucleotides: TGCGCCAGCAGCTTGGATAGACTTGGCTATGGCTACACCTTC.

In its sample, this clonotype was seen a few times. This chain connects TRBV7-2 to TRBJ2-5; D is unresolved. Germline CDR1 reads SGHTA; CDR2 reads FQGNSA. Trimming took 2 bases from V and 3 from J, leaving 10 bases between them. The CDR3 runs 14 residues. The CDR3 bases are TGTGCCAGCAGCTTAAGTCCAGCTGAAGAGACCCAGTACTTC. Protein sequence: CASSLSPAEETQYF.

This clonotype was recorded a few times. The J gene is TRBJ2-2, the V gene TRBV29-1; no reliable D call. The CDR3 runs 11 residues. The germline CDR1 and CDR2 sequences are SQVTM and ANQGSEA. The V end lost 4 bases, the J end lost 6 bases, and 6 bases lay between the germline ends. The CDR3 sequence is CSVVDAGELFF. The CDR3 DNA sequence: TGCAGCGTTGTAGACGCCGGGGAGCTGTTTTTT.

This clonotype came up many times. The CDR3 sequence is CASRVLSPLHF. CDR3 DNA: TGTGCCAGCAGGGTACTTTCACCCCTCCACTTT. This chain connects TRBV9 to TRBJ1-6; D is unresolved. V gave up 5 bases and J gave up 9 bases, with 6 bases separating them. The CDR3 runs 11 residues. Germline V gene lookup returns CDR1 SGDLS and CDR2 YYNGEE.

This clonotype was recorded many times. The chain is built from TRBV29-1 and TRBJ1-2, with 10 bases aligning to TRBD1. The germline CDR1 and CDR2 sequences are SQVTM and ANQGSEA. The CDR3 consists of 13 residues. J was trimmed by 8 bases and V by 6 bases; bases with no gene match: 9. In nucleotides, the CDR3 is TGCAGCGTGACGACAGGGGGCGATAGCGGCTACACCTTC. Translation: CSVTTGGDSGYTF. Full variable domain (remainder filled in from reference TRBV29-1 and TRBJ1-2): SAVISQKPSRDICQRGTSLTIQCQVDSQVTMMFWYRQQPGQSLTLIATANQGSEATYESGFVIDKFPISRPNLTFSTLTVSNMSPEDSSIYLCSVTTGGDSGYTFGSGTRLTVV.

This chain uses TRBV20-1 with TRBJ2-1; 13 nucleotides agree with TRBD2. V was clipped by 6 bases and J by 9 bases; unmatched bases: 11. Germline CDR1 DFQATT, CDR2 SNEGSKA (reference sequence). The CDR3 is 15 residues long. The CDR3 sequence is CSAESMTSGRIEQFF. DNA of the CDR3: TGCAGTGCCGAATCGATGACTAGCGGGAGGATTGAGCAGTTCTTC.

The sample holds many counts of this clonotype. CDR3 loop: CASSLRGYGYTF. The CDR3 DNA follows: TGTGCCAGCAGTTTGCGGGGGTATGGCTACACCTTC. The genes are TRBV28 and TRBJ1-2; D may be TRBD1 (5 bases). This CDR3 is 12 amino acids long. The germline V gene has CDR1 MDHEN and CDR2 SYDVKM. With 3 bases removed from V and 5 bases from J, the gap between germline ends came to 7 bases.

In this sample, this clonotype turned up many times. The chain is built from TRBV3-1 and TRBJ1-3; D is undetermined. The CDR3 is 14 amino acids. The germline CDR1 and CDR2 sequences are LGHDT and YNNKEL (reference sequence). The V end was cut by 4 bases, the J end by 3 bases, with 10 bases between. The CDR3 loop reads CASSPTASGNTIYF. DNA for the CDR3: TGTGCCAGCAGCCCGACGGCCAGTGGAAACACCATATATTTT.

This clonotype was detected many times. V gene TRBV7-2 combines with J gene TRBJ2-1, with a possible D match to TRBD2 (7 bases). Germline values: CDR1 SGHTA, CDR2 FQGNSA. V was shortened by 2 bases and J by 4 bases, with 15 bases between the two germline ends. This CDR3 contains 16 residues. CDR3 DNA: TGTGCCAGCAGCTTATTAGGGGGAGGGGTGTACAATGAGCAGTTCTTC. It is translated as CASSLLGGGVYNEQFF.

This clonotype was found many times. The chain has TRBV29-1 and TRBJ2-3; no reliable D call. Germline V gene sequence: CDR1 SQVTM, CDR2 ANQGSEA. V was cut by 6 bases and J by 4 bases, with 17 bases left in between. The CDR3 has 14 amino acids. The CDR3 loop reads CSVGRPPSADTQYF. The CDR3 coding sequence is TGCAGCGTCGGGCGGCCCCCTTCGGCAGATACGCAGTATTTT.

This clonotype appeared many times. The genes are TRBV6-6 and TRBJ1-4; TRBD1 aligns across 9 bases. Germline CDR1 and CDR2: MNHNY and SVGAGI (reference sequence). V gave up 4 bases and J gave up 5 bases; unmatched junction bases: 5. The CDR3 is 15 residues long. This chain's CDR3 is CASSFGTGLNEKLFF. Written as DNA, the CDR3 is TGTGCCAGCAGTTTTGGGACAGGGTTAAATGAAAAACTGTTTTTT.

V and J are TRBV12-3 or TRBV12-4 and TRBJ1-6; no clear D gene. The ends were cut back, 6 bases at V and 9 bases at J, with 18 bases in the middle. This CDR3 has 15 residues. This CDR3 is CASSTTLPPGSPLHF. The CDR3 DNA reads as TGTGCCAGCAGCACCACACTCCCCCCGGGTTCACCCCTCCACTTT.

This clonotype was seen ten or more times. The chain employs TRBV20-1 and TRBJ2-1; the D is unclear. CDR3 length equals 12 residues. Germline V gene sequence: CDR1 DFQATT, CDR2 SNEGSKA (reference sequence). V lost 7 bases, J lost 5 bases, and 12 bases lay in between. The CDR3 DNA reads as TGCAGTGTAAGGAGACCGAACAATGAGCAGTTCTTC. This gives the protein CSVRRPNNEQFF.

Many counts were recorded for this clonotype. The chain is built from TRBV19 and TRBJ2-1; D is perhaps TRBD2 (5 bases). Looked up from germline, CDR1 is LNHDA and CDR2 is SQIVND (reference sequence). CDR3 length equals 14 residues. V lost 2 bases, J lost 5 bases, and 10 bases lay in between. The CDR3 spells CASSISTNNNEQFF. DNA of the CDR3: TGTGCCAGTAGTATATCGACTAACAACAATGAGCAGTTCTTC.

V is TRBV9 and J is TRBJ2-5, with 9 positions matching TRBD1. Germline values: CDR1 SGDLS, CDR2 YYNGEE. J lost 6 bases, V lost 0 bases, and 12 bases had no gene match. This CDR3 spans 17 amino acids. The CDR3 nucleotides read TGTGCCAGCAGCGTAGGGGCCAAACAGGGGGCGAATAAGACCCAGTACTTC. Translating gives CASSVGAKQGANKTQYF.